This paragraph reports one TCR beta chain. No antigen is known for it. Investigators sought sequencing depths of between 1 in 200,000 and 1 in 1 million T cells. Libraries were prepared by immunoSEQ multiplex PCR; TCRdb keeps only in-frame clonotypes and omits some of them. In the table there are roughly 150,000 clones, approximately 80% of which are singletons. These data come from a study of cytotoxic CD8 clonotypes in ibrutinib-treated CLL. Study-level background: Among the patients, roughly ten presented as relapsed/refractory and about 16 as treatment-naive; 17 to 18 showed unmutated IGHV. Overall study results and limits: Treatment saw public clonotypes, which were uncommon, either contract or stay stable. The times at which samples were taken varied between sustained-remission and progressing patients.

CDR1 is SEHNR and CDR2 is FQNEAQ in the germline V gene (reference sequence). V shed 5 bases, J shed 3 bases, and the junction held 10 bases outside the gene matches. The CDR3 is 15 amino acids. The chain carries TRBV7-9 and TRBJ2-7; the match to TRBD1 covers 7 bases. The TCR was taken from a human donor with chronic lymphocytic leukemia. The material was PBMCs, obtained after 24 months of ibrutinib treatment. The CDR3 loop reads CASSGTRDRNYEQYF. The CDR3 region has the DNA TGTGCCAGCAGCGGAACCCGGGACAGAAACTACGAGCAGTACTTC. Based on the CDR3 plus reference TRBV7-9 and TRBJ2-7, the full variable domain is DTGVSQNPRHKITKRGQNVTFRCDPISEHNRLYWYRQTLGQGPEFLTYFQNEAQLEKSRLLSDRFSAERPKGSFSTLEIQRTEQGDSAMYLCASSGTRDRNYEQYFGPGTRLTVT.